This note documents a single T cell receptor (beta chain) sequence. The PCR ran on 60 Vbeta and 13 Jbeta primers. The data were produced by immunoSEQ multiplex PCR, yet TCRdb's version contains in-frame clones alone and is incomplete. The table lists 160,000 or so clones, around 81% of them singletons. These data originate in a study of cytomegalovirus exposure and HLA in healthy donors. There are 14 residues in the CDR3. Germline values: CDR1 SGHRS, CDR2 YFSETQ. V was shortened by 0 bases and J by 6 bases, with 13 bases between the two germline ends. The sample consisted of PBMCs. The chain uses TRBV5-1 and TRBJ2-7; D possibly corresponds to TRBD1 (5 bases). This clonotype originated in a man aged 35 to 55 in good health and CMV-seronegative. CDR3 bases: TGCGCCAGCAGCTTGGGACAGTTGGGTGGCGAGCAGTACGTC. Translation: CASSLGQLGGEQYV.